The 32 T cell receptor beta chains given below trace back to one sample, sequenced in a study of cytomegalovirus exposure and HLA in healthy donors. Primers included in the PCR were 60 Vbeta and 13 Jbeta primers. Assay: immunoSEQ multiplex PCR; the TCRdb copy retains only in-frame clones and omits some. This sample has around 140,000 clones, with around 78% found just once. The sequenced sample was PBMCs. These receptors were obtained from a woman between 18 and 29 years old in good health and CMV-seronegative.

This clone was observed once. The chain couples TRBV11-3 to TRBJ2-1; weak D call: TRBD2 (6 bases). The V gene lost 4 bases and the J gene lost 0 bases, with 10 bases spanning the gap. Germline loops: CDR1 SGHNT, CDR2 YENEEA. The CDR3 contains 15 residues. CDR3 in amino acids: CASSSGDSSYNEQFF. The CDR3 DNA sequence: TGTGCCAGCAGCTCGGGAGACAGCTCCTACAATGAGCAGTTCTTC.

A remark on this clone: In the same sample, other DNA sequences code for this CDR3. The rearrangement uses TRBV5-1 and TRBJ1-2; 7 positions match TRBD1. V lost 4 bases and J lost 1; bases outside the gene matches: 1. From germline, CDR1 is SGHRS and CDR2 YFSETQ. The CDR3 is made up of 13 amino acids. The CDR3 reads CASSGDSNYGYTF. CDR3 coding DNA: TGCGCCAGCAGCGGGGACAGTAACTATGGCTACACCTTC. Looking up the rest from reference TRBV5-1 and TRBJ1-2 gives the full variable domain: KAGVTQTPRYLIKTRGQQVTLSCSPISGHRSVSWYQQTPGQGLQFLFEYFSETQRNKGNFPGRFSGRQFSNSRSEMNVSTLELGDSALYLCASSGDSNYGYTFGSGTRLTVV.

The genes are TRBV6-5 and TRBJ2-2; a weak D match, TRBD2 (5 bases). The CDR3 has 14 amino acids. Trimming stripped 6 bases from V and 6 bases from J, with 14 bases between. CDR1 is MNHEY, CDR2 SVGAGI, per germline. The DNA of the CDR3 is TGTGCCAGCAGGCCCACTAGAGTTCCCGGGGAGCTGTTTTTT. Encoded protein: CASRPTRVPGELFF.

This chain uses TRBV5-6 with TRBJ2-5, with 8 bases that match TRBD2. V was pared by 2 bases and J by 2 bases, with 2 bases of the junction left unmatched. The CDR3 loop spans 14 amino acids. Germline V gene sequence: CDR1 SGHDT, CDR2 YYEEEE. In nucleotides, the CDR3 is TGTGCCAGCAGCTTAGCGGGAGTTCAAGAGACCCAGTACTTC. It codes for CASSLAGVQETQYF.

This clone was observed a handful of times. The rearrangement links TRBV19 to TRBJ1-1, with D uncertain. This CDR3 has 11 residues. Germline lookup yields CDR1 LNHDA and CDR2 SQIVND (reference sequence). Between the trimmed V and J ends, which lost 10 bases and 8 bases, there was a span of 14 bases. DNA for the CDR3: TGTGCCACCTACCCGAGGGCCGAAGCTTTCTTT. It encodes CATYPRAEAFF.

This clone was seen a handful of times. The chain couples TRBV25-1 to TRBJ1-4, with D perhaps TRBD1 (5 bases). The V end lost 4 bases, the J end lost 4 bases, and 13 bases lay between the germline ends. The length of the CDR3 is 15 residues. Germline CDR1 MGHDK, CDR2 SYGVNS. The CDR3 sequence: CASSGLGGDNEKLFF. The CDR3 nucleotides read TGTGCCAGCAGTGGATTAGGAGGGGATAATGAAAAACTGTTTTTT. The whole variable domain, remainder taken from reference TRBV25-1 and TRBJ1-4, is EADIYQTPRYLVIGTGKKITLECSQTMGHDKMYWYQQDPGMELHLIHYSYGVNSTEKGDLSSESTVSRIRTEHFPLTLESARPSHTSQYLCASSGLGGDNEKLFFGSGTQLSVL.

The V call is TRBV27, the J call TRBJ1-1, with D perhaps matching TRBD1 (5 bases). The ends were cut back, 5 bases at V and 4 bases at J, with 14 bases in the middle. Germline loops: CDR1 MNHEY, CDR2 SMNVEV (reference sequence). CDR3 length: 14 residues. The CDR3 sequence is CASSTTQGATEAFF. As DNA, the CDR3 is TGTGCCAGCAGTACCACTCAAGGGGCCACTGAAGCTTTCTTT.

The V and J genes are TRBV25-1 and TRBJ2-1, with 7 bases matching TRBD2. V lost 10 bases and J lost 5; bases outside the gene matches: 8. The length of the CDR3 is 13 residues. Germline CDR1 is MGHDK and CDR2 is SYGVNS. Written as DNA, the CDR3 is TGTGCCACCTCACCGGGACTAAACAATGAGCAGTTCTTC. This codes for CATSPGLNNEQFF.

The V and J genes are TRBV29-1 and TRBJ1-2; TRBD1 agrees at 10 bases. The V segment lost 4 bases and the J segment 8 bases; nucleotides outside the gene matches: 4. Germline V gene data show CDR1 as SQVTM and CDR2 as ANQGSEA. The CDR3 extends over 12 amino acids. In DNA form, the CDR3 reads TGCAGCGTTGGACAGGGGGCCAACGGCTACACCTTC. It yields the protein CSVGQGANGYTF.

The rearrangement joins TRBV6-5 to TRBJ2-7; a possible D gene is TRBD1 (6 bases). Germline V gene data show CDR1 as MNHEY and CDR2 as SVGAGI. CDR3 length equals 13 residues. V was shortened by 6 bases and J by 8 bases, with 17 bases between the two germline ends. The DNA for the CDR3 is TGTGCCAGCAGCACCACACAGGGTGGAAAGCAGTACTTC. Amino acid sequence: CASSTTQGGKQYF.

CDR3 bases: TGCAGCGTTGCCCTGCGACTTAGCTCCTACGAGCAGTACTTC. Its translation: CSVALRLSSYEQYF. V gene TRBV29-1 combines with J gene TRBJ2-7; no reliable D call. The CDR3 runs 14 residues. Looked up from germline, CDR1 is SQVTM and CDR2 is ANQGSEA. V was cut by 4 bases and J by 0 bases, with 13 bases left in between.

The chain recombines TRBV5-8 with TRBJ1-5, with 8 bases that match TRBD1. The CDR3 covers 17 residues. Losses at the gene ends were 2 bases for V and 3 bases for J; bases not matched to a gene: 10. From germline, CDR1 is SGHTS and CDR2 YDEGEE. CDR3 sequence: CASSFRTGLFDNQPQHF. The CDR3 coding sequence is TGTGCCAGCAGCTTTCGGACAGGGCTGTTTGACAATCAGCCCCAGCATTTT.

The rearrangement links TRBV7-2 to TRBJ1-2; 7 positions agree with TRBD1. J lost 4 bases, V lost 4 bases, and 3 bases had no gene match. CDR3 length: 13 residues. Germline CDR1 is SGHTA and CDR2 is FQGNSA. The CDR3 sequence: CASSSGQVYGYTF. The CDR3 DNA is TGTGCCAGCAGCTCCGGACAGGTCTATGGCTACACCTTC.

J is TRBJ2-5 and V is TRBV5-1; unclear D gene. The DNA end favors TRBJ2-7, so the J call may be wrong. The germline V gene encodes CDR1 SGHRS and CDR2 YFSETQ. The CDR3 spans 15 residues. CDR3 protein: CASSLVAVSPREQYF. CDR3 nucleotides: TGCGCCAGCAGCTTGGTCGCGGTGAGTCCTCGCGAGCAGTACTTC.

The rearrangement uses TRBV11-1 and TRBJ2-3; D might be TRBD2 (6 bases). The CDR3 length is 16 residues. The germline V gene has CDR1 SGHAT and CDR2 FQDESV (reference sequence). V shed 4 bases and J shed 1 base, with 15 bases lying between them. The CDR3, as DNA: TGTGCCAGCAGCTACCGGACTATCCAGGGCACAGATACGCAGTATTTT. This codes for CASSYRTIQGTDTQYF.

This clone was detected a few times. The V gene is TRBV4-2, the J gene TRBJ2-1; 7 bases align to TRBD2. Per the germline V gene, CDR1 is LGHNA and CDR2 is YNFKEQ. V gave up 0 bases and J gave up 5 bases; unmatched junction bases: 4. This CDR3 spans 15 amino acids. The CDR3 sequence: CASSQEAGEDNEQFF. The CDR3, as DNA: TGTGCCAGCAGCCAAGAGGCGGGAGAAGACAATGAGCAGTTCTTC.

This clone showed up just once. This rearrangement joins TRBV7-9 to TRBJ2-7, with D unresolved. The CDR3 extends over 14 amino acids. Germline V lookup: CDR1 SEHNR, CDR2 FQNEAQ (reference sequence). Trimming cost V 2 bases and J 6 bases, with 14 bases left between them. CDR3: CASSLTVESGEQYF. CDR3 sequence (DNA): TGTGCCAGCAGCTTAACCGTGGAGTCGGGCGAGCAGTACTTC.

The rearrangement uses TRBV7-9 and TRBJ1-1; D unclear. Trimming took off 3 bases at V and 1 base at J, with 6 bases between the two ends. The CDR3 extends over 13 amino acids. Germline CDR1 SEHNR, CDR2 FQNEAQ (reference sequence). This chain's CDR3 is CASSFPENTEAFF. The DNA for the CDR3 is TGTGCCAGCAGCTTTCCAGAGAACACTGAAGCTTTCTTT.

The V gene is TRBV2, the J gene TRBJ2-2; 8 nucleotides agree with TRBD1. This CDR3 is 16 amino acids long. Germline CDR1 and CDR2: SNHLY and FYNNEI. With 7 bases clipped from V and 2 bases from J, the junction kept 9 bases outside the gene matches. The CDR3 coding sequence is TGTGCCAGCACTAAGGACAGGGCGAAAAACACCGGGGAGCTGTTTTTT. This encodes CASTKDRAKNTGELFF.

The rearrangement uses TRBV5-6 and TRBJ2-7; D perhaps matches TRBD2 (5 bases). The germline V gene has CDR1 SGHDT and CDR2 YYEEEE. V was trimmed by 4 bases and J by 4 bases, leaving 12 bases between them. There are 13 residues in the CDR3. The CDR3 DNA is TGTGCCAGCAGCACCGGAGGAGGTTACGAGCAGTACTTC. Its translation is CASSTGGGYEQYF.

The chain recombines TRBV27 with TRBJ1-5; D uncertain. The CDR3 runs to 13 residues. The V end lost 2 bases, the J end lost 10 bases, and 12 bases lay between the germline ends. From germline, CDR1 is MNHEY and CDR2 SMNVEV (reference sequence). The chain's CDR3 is CASSLEAFKPQHF. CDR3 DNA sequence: TGTGCCAGCAGTTTAGAGGCCTTTAAACCCCAGCATTTT.

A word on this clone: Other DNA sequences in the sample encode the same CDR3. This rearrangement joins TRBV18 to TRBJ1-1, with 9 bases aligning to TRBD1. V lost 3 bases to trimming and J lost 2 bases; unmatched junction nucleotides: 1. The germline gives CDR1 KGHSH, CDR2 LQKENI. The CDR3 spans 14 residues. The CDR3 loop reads CASSPGQGNTEAFF. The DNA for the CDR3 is TGTGCCAGCTCACCGGGACAGGGTAACACTGAAGCTTTCTTT.

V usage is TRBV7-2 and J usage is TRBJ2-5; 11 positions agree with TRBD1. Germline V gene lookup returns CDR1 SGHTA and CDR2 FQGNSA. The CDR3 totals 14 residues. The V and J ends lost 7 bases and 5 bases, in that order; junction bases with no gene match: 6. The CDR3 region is CASKDRGRGETQYF. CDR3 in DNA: TGTGCCAGCAAGGACAGGGGGCGAGGGGAGACCCAGTACTTC.

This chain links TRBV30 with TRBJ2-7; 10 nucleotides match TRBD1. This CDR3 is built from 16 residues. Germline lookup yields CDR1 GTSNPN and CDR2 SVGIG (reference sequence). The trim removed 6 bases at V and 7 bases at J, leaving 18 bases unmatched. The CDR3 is CACFPGTGATRREQYF. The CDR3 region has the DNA TGTGCCTGTTTTCCCGGGACAGGGGCCACCAGGAGAGAGCAGTACTTC.

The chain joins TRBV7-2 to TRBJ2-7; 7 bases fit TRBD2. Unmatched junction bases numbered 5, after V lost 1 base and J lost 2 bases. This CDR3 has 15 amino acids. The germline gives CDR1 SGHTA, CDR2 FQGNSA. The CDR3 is CASSLERDRTYEQYF. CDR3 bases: TGTGCCAGCAGCTTAGAGCGGGATAGAACCTACGAGCAGTACTTC. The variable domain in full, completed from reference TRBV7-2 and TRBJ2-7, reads GAGVSQSPSNKVTEKGKDVELRCDPISGHTALYWYRQSLGQGLEFLIYFQGNSAPDKSGLPSDRFSAERTGGSVSTLTIQRTQQEDSAVYLCASSLERDRTYEQYFGPGTRLTVT.

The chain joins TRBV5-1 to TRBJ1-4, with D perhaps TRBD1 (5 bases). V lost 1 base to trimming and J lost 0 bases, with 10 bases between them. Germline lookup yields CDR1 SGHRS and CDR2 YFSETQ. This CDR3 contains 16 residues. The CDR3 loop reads CASSLNRPTTNEKLFF. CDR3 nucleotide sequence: TGCGCCAGCAGCTTGAACAGGCCCACAACTAATGAAAAACTGTTTTTT.

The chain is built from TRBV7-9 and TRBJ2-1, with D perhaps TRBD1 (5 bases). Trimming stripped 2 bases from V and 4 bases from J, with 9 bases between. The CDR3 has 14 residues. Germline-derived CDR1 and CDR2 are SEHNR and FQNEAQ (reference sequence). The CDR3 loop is CASSLSGHYNEQFF. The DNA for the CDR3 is TGTGCCAGCAGCTTATCCGGACATTACAATGAGCAGTTCTTC.

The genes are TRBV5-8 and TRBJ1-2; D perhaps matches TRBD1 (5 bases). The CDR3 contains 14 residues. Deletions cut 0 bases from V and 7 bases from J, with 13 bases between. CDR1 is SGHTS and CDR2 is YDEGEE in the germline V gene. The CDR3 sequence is CASSLAGQGAGYTF. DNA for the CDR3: TGTGCCAGCAGCTTGGCCGGTCAGGGCGCTGGCTACACCTTC. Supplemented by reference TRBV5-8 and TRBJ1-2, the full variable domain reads EAGVTQSPTHLIKTRGQQATLRCSPISGHTSVYWYQQALGLGLQFLLWYDEGEERNRGNFPPRFSGRQFPNYSSELNVNALELEDSALYLCASSLAGQGAGYTFGSGTRLTVV.

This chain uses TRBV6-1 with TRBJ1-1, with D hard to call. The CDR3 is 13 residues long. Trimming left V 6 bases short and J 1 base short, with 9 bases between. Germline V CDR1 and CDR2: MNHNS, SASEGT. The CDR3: CASSREPNTEAFF. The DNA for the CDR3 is TGTGCCAGCAGCCGGGAGCCGAACACTGAAGCTTTCTTT.

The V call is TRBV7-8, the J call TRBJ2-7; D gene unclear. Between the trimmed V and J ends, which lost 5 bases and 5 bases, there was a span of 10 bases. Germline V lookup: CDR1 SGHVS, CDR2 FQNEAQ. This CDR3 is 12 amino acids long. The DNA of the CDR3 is TGTGCCAGCAGCCCCTCGGTAAACGAGCAGTACTTC. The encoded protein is CASSPSVNEQYF.

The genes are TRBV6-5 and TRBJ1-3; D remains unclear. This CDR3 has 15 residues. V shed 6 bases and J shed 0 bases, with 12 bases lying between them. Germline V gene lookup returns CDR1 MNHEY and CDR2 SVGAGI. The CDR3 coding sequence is TGTGCCAGCAGGCTTAACACCTTCTCTGGAAACACCATATATTTT. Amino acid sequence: CASRLNTFSGNTIYF.

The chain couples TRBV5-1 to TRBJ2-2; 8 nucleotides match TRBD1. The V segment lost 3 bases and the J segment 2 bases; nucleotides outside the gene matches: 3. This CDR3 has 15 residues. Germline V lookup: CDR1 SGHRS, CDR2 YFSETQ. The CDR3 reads CASSSGQGNTGELFF. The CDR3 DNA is TGCGCCAGCAGCTCAGGACAGGGAAACACCGGGGAGCTGTTTTTT.